The sequence of this T cell receptor (beta chain) was determined in a study of metastatic and nonmetastatic thyroid tumors (dated by TCRdb to 2018 to 2020). The study in broad terms: For patients with malignant and with benign thyroid disease, the researchers compared repertoires between peripheral blood samples and tumor or nodule tissue samples. Points the paper makes about the study in general: In both blood and tumor samples, TCR beta diversity was reported to be significantly higher in malignant tumors than in benign nodules.

The library was produced with PCR. Instrument used: Illumina HiSeq 4000. High-throughput sequencing was used to profile the TCR beta-chain CDR3 region of every patient. In the paper's pipeline: Drawing on CDR3 differences between clinicopathological groups, the researchers built a classifier meant to tell apart patients with distant-metastatic papillary thyroid cancer. The Shannon index was used to assess repertoire diversity, and the Morisita-Horn index was used to assess tumor-blood repertoire similarity. The public reads were reanalyzed by TCRdb: fastp trimming at Q25, MiXCR alignment, in-frame beta chains only. Clone size and V and J calls follow TCRdb, not the original study. The sample includes approximately 50,000 clones, with less than 5% observed a single time. Roughly 9.8% of the sample comes from the top ten. Worth noting for this clone: It lacks a known antigen. The input lacks base qualities; no much larger clone sits a single base away.

Measured from the cysteine to the phenylalanine, the CDR3 is 13 residues long. CDR3 DNA only is kept here, 39 bases in frame from base 1. V has 4 bases trimmed and J has 6 bases trimmed; junction bases matching no gene number 7. CDR1 and CDR2, looked up from the germline V gene (reference sequence), are GTSNPN and SVGIG. None of the patients had been given any treatment before thyroid surgery. Patient clinical samples collected from the early 2010s to the late 2010s were retrospectively analysed using T-cell receptor beta sequencing. Recombination connected TRBV30 to TRBJ2-5, and 8 junctional nucleotides match TRBD1. The receptor's source is a female donor with papillary thyroid cancer or a benign thyroid nodule (not recorded which). Some clones in this sample may be carry-over from other donors' samples. The sample taken for sequencing was blood. DNA sequence: TGTGCCTGGAATGGACAGGGAGGACAGACCCAGTACTTC. This encodes CAWNGQGGQTQYF.